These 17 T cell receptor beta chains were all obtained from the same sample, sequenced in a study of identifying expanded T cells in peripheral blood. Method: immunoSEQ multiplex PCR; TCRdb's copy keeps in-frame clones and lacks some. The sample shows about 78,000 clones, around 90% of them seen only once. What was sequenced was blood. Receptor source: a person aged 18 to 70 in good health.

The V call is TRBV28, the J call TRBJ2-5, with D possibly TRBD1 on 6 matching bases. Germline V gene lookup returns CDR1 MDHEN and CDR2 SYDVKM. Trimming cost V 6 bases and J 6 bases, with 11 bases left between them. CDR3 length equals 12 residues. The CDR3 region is CASSQDRQTQYF. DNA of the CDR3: TGTGCCAGCAGCCAAGACAGGCAGACCCAGTACTTC. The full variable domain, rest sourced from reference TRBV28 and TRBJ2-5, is DVKVTQSSRYLVKRTGEKVFLECVQDMDHENMFWYRQDPGLGLRLIYFSYDVKMKEKGDIPEGYSVSREKKERFSLILESASTNQTSMYLCASSQDRQTQYFGPGTRLLVL.

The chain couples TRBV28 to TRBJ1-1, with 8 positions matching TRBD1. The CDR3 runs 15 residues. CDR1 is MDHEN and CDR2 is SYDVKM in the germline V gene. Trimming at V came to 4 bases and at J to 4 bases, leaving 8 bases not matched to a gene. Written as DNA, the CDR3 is TGTGCCAGCAGTTCTTATACAGGGGGAGGCACTGAAGCTTTCTTT. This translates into CASSSYTGGGTEAFF.

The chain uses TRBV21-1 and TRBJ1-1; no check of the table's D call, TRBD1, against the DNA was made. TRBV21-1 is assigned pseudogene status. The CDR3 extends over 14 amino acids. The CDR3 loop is CASTIRQGSTEAFF. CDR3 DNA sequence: TGTGCCAGCACCATTCGACAGGGAAGCACTGAAGCTTTCTTT.

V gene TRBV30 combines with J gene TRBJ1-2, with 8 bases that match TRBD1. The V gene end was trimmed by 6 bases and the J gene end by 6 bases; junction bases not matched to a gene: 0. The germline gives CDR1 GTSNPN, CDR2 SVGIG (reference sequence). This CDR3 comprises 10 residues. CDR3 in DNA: TGTGCCTGCAGGGGGCATGGCTACACCTTC. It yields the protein CACRGHGYTF.

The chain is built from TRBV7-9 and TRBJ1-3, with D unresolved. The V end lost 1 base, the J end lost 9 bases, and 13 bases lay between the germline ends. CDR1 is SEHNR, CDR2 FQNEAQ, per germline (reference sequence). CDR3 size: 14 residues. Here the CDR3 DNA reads TGTGCCAGCAGCTTAGACCTAACCGGGTCCACCATATATTTT. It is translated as CASSLDLTGSTIYF.

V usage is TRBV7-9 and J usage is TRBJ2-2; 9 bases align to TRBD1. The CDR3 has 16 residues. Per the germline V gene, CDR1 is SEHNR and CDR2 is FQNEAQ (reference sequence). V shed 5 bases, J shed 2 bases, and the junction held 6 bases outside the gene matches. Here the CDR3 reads CASSVPGQGNTGELFF. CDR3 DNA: TGTGCCAGCAGCGTACCGGGACAGGGTAACACCGGGGAGCTGTTTTTT. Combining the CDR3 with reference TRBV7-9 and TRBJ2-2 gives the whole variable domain DTGVSQNPRHKITKRGQNVTFRCDPISEHNRLYWYRQTLGQGPEFLTYFQNEAQLEKSRLLSDRFSAERPKGSFSTLEIQRTEQGDSAMYLCASSVPGQGNTGELFFGEGSRLTVL.

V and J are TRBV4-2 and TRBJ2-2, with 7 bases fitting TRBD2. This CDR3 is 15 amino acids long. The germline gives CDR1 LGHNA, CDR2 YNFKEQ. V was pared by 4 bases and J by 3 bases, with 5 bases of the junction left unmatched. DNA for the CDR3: TGTGCCAGCAGCCTTCCGAGCGGGGACACCGGGGAGCTGTTTTTT. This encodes CASSLPSGDTGELFF.

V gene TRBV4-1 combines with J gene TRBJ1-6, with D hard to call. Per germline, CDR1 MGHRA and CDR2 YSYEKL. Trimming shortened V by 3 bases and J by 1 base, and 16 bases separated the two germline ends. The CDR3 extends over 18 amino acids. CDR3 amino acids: CASSQGSLGVSYNSPLHF. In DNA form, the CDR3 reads TGCGCCAGCAGCCAGGGCTCTCTCGGAGTGTCCTATAATTCACCCCTCCACTTT.

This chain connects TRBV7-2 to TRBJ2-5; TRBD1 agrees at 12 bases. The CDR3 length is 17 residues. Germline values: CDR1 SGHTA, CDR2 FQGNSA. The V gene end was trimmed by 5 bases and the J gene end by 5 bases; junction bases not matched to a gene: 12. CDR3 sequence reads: CASSPLTGQGAGETQYF. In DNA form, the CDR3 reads TGTGCCAGCAGCCCCCTGACGGGACAGGGGGCAGGGGAGACCCAGTACTTC.

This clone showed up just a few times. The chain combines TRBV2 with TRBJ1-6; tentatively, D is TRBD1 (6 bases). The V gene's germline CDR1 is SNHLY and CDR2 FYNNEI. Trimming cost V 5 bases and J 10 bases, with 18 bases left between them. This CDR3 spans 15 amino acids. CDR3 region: CASSQQGPRGSPLHF. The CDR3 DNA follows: TGTGCCAGCAGTCAACAGGGTCCTAGAGGGTCACCCCTCCACTTT.

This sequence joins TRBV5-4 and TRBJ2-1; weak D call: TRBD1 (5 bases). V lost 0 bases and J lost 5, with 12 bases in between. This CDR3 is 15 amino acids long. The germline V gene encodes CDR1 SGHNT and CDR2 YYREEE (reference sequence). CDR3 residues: CASSLAWGQDNEQFF. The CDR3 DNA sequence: TGTGCCAGCAGCTTGGCCTGGGGCCAGGACAATGAGCAGTTCTTC.

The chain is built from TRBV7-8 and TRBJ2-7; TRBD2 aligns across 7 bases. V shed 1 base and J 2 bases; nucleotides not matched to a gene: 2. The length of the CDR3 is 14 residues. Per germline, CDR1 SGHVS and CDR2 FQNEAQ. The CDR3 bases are TGTGCCAGCAGCTTAGGAACTAGCGCCTACGAGCAGTACTTC. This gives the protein CASSLGTSAYEQYF.

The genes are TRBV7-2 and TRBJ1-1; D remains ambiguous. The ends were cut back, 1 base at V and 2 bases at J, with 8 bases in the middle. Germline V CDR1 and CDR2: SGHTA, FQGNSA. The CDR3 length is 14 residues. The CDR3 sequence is CASSLVSANTEAFF. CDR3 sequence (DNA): TGTGCCAGCAGCTTAGTTTCTGCAAACACTGAAGCTTTCTTT.

The CDR3 nucleotides read TGTGCCAGTACCTCGCTAGCGGGGGGGACAGATACGCAGTATTTT. Amino acids: CASTSLAGGTDTQYF. The genes are TRBV19 and TRBJ2-3; 12 bases agree with TRBD2. This CDR3 is 15 amino acids long. The V gene's germline CDR1 is LNHDA and CDR2 SQIVND (reference sequence). Trimming at V came to 7 bases and at J to 3 bases, leaving 5 bases not matched to a gene.

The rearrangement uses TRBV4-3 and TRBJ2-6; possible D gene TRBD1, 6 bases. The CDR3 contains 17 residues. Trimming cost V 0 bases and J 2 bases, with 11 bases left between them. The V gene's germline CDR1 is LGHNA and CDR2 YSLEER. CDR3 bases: TGCGCCAGCAGCCAAGATCCAGGGGCCCCTGGGGCCAACGTCCTGACTTTC. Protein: CASSQDPGAPGANVLTF.

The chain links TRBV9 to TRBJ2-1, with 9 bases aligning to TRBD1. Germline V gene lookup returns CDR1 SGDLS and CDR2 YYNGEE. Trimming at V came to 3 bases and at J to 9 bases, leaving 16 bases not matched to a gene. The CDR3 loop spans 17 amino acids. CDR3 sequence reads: CASSARFGDRAFPEQFF. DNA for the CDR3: TGTGCCAGCAGCGCCCGATTTGGGGACAGGGCTTTCCCTGAGCAGTTCTTC.

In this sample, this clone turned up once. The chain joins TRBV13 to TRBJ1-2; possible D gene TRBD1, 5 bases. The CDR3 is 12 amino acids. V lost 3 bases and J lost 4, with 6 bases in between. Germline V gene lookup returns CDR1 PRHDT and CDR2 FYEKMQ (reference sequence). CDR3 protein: CASSLDTYGYTF. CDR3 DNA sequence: TGTGCCAGCAGCTTGGACACCTATGGCTACACCTTC.